This TCR beta chain was sequenced in a study of T cells after yellow fever vaccination. This clonotype was recorded many times. Its matching antigen is unknown. 5'RACE template switching added a universal primer site and UMIs to TCR cDNA. TCRdb re-called the 5' RACE reads with MiXCR, one entry per CDR3 protein. Here the sample spans about 580,000 distinct CDR3 sequences, around a sixth being singletons. The CDR3 has 15 amino acids. Looked up from germline, CDR1 is LGHNA and CDR2 is YSLEER. The V and J ends lost 1 base and 1 base respectively, with 8 bases between them. Overall study findings and caveats: Most primary-vaccination clones recurred post-booster (roughly 97% CD4, over 70% CD8). Just a small share of clonotypes turned up in the CD4 compartment as well as the CD8 compartment.

Sequenced here: PBMCs, sampled 5 to 6 days after the first yellow fever vaccination. This sequence joins TRBV4-3 and TRBJ2-1; maybe TRBD1 (6 bases). This sequence was found in a man aged 18-30 years who received the YFV17D yellow fever vaccine. This chain's CDR3 is CASSQGTASYNEQFF. Written as DNA, the CDR3 is TGCGCCAGCAGCCAAGGGACAGCTTCCTACAATGAGCAGTTCTTC.